This is a list of T cell receptor beta chains from one sample in a study of shared clonotypes between healthy human individuals. The method was immunoSEQ multiplex PCR; TCRdb's version includes in-frame clones alone and lacks a portion of them. The sample records fewer than 1.6 million clones, around 98.5% being singletons. The specimen was naive CD4+ T cells sorted from blood. All receptors derive from a man aged 25-40 years in good health. The CDR3 runs from the conserved cysteine through the conserved F or W. The D gene is left open where the match is weak. A clone size is listed for some rows: how often the clone was seen (once, few, many), or a class if it is expanded.

V	J	D	size	DNA	CDR3
TRBV7-9	TRBJ1-5	.	.	TGTGCCAGCACGCAGGGCGGGTATAGCAATCAGCCCCAGCATTTT	CASTQGGYSNQPQHF
TRBV7-8	TRBJ2-3	TRBD1	.	TGTGCCAGCAGCTTAGCTACAGGGGGCTGGAGCACAGATACGCAGTATTTT	CASSLATGGWSTDTQYF
TRBV29-1	TRBJ1-2	.	.	TGCAGCGTTGGCGCAGGGATGCGGGGCTACACCTTC	CSVGAGMRGYTF
TRBV7-9	TRBJ2-5	.	once	TGTGCCAGCAGCAGACAGGAGTACCAAGAGACCCAGTACTTC	CASSRQEYQETQYF
TRBV7-6	TRBJ2-1	TRBD2	.	TGTGCCAGCAGCACGACCTCGAAACCGGGACTATCCCGCTCCTACAATGAGCAGTTCTTC	CASSTTSKPGLSRSYNEQFF
TRBV6-1	TRBJ1-4	TRBD1	once	TGTGCCAGCAGTGATAAATGGGACAGCTTTCCCGAAAAACTGTTTTTT	CASSDKWDSFPEKLFF
TRBV10-3	TRBJ2-7	.	.	TGTGCCATCAGCGATAGCGGTTTTGGCTCCTACGAGCAGTACTTC	CAISDSGFGSYEQYF
TRBV11-2	TRBJ2-7	TRBD2	.	TGTGCCAGCAGCTCCGGAGTTAGCGGGAGTCACGAGCAGTACTTC	CASSSGVSGSHEQYF
TRBV5-1	TRBJ2-6	.	.	TGCGCCAGCACACTCTCAGGGTCTGGGGCCAACGTCCTGACTTTC	CASTLSGSGANVLTF
TRBV5-4	TRBJ2-7	.	.	TGTGCCAGCAGCGAACGACGGGGGTACGAGCAGTACTTC	CASSERRGYEQYF
TRBV10-3	TRBJ2-3	TRBD2	.	TGTGCCATCAGGACTAGCGGGAGCGTGGGGAACACAGATACGCAGTATTTT	CAIRTSGSVGNTDTQYF
TRBV7-9	TRBJ2-5	TRBD2	.	TGTGCCAGCAGCTACACTAGCGTCGAAGAGACCCAGTACTTC	CASSYTSVEETQYF
TRBV10-3	TRBJ2-3	.	.	TGTGCCATCCGGTCGGGCGGAGGCACAGATACGCAGTATTTT	CAIRSGGGTDTQYF
TRBV18	TRBJ2-1	.	.	TGTGCCAGCTCACCCGAGAGAGCGACCCATGAGCAGTTCTTC	CASSPERATHEQFF
TRBV9	TRBJ2-7	.	.	TGTGCCAGCAGCGTAGATTTAGACCGCTACGAGCAGTACTTC	CASSVDLDRYEQYF